This T cell receptor beta chain was recorded in a study of cytomegalovirus exposure and HLA in healthy donors (TCRdb year 2017). For the wider study: In an earlier analysis of roughly 500 of the donors, 250 to 350 Gb of sequence data and 90 million to 120 million unique TCR beta sequences from 150 million to 200 million T cells were reported. A few DR-DQ haplotypes were handled as single units for association and clustering because linkage in the cohort was strong. To predict cytomegalovirus infection status, the study brought together high-throughput TCR immunosequencing, statistical association of individual TCRs with disease status, and machine learning. Of the roughly 430 genotyped donors, roughly 85% fell in the genetic ancestry cluster associated with self-reported Caucasian donors. Donor age, sex, ethnicity and CMV serostatus were compiled alongside the repertoire data. Both class I and class II loci were covered by HLA typing, at four-digit resolution. Using immunosequencing, the study profiled T cell repertoires from roughly 650 subjects and related those repertoires to cytomegalovirus serostatus. Rather than using new phenotypic data, the later analysis identified candidate immune exposures from TCR beta sequences and from how often those sequences occurred across donors. Among 300 to 500 genotyped donors of the cohort, an average of around 220,000 unique TCR beta nucleotide sequences was sequenced per donor, of which 15% to 20% were non-productive. A separate validation cohort of over a hundred different subjects was used in addition to the approximately 700-subject first cohort. A later analysis re-analyzed previously published TCR beta repertoires from 666 donors and added high-resolution HLA genotyping to study TCR occurrence patterns. Typing coverage varied by locus: roughly 629-640 donors for A, B, C, DRB1 and DQB1; roughly 560 for DQA1; more than 600 for DPA1; 450 to 480 for DPB1. All discovery cohort repertoires had been generated using a single sequencing platform. In an earlier analysis of 587 of the donors, high-throughput TCR beta sequencing was used to judge whether each TCR beta V gene segment behaved as functional or pseudogenic. In a later genetic analysis, genome-wide SNP genotypes for about three fifths of the roughly 670 donors were used, and that subset was treated as a discovery cohort. An early release that covered several hundred HLA-typed donors contained around 300 gigabases of sequencing data and around 80 million unique TCR sequences. The study aimed to test whether signatures of past pathogen exposure could be identified by cataloging public T cell receptors. Broader findings and caveats from the paper: Linkage disequilibrium might explain the correlated functional status among segregating V segments, but an unknown experimental factor could not be excluded. Roughly uniform sequencing depth across donors was assumed in presence/absence analyses, although this assumption may not hold. The classifier was reported to diagnose cytomegalovirus status with high specificity and sensitivity in both the original and validation cohorts. Some IMGT-functional V segments, including TRBV6-2 and TRBV6-3, could not be distinguished by the 87-base-pair reads and were therefore excluded. Specific HLA alleles were associated with around 18,000 TCR beta sequences at a false discovery rate of 0.05 in a later analysis. When HLA alleles, especially DR and DQ, strongly co-occurred, TCR associations were difficult to assign to individual alleles. Several of the top co-occurrence clusters appeared to be linked to parvovirus B19, influenza, CMV and Epstein-Barr virus, according to a later analysis. The study gave a list of roughly 150 TCR beta chains associated with cytomegalovirus. The cohort was sequenced for TCR beta chains only, and without alpha or paired-chain data the features that could be detected were limited. CMV serostatus was the only immune exposure information available for the cohort. A later analysis found that most CMV-associated TCR beta chains appeared HLA-restricted, with HLA associations seemingly driven largely by CMV exposure. In a later analysis, TCR association rates were found to vary across HLA loci, with the most associated TCRs seen for DRB1 alleles and the fewest for HLA-C alleles. A cluster of highly shared sequence variants was judged likely to represent a technical artifact of the sequencing pipeline. According to a later genetic analysis, donors in an Asian-associated ancestry cluster had fewer N-insertions in productive TCRs than the approximately 690-donor mean. The authors suggested that the approach could potentially be extended to other disease states and immunological phenotypes. Most TCR sequences were seen in very few donors, while some public TCRs were found in many individuals. A later genetic analysis associated a missense DCLRE1C variant with V-gene and J-gene trimming of TCR beta chains, and an independent cohort replicated the association. Because counts were too low, approximately 18 rarely observed V segments, including chromosome 9 orphons, were excluded from the earlier analysis of under 650 of the donors. In an earlier analysis of about 600 of the donors, most TCR beta V segments appeared in productive rearrangements about 87% or about 30% of the time, broadly matching IMGT annotations. A further reported finding was that TCR beta sequences accurately predicted the HLA-A and HLA-B alleles for most subjects in the first cohort. Compared with equally common non-associated chains, HLA-associated TCR beta chains in a later analysis were more clonally expanded and had lower generation probabilities. HLA typing was unavailable for some donors at each locus, so association tests used only the typed subset. In vitro tests confirmed that a few of the cytomegalovirus-associated TCR beta chains recognize cytomegalovirus antigens.

The cohort consisted of 600 to 750 healthy bone marrow donors. Cohort members were all nominally healthy when sampled, although unrecorded immune exposures were likely present. The donor was CMV seropositive and belonged to the group of about 290 seropositive cohort members. A peripheral blood sample was provided by each donor, and peripheral blood mononuclear cells were used for TCR beta sequencing. Genomic DNA extraction from the blood cell samples was performed with the Qiagen DNeasy Blood Extraction Kit. From a lookup of the germline V gene, CDR1 and CDR2 are MDHEN and SYDVKM. The CDR3 contains 16 residues, cysteine and phenylalanine counted. CDR3 DNA only is kept here, 48 bases in frame from base 1. Cut back by 3 bases and 0 bases, the V and J ends lie 14 bases apart. Comment on this clone: Its specific antigen is unknown.

The method behind the library was the immunoSEQ multiplex PCR assay. For the multiplex PCR, a mixture combining 60 forward primers for TCR Vbeta segments and 13 reverse primers for TCR Jbeta segments was used. The CDR3 region of rearranged TCR beta genes was amplified from genomic DNA by a multiplex PCR assay. The Illumina HiSeq System was used to sequence the amplified TCR beta libraries as 87-base-pair reads. The paper's data handling went like this. Across the 500 to 850 repertoires, a later analysis counted 80 million or so unique TCR beta chains, 9 million to 14 million of which were shared by at least two donors. Raw reads were error-corrected and collapsed into unique sequences by a nearest-neighbor algorithm in which closely related sequences were merged to remove PCR and sequencing errors. V, D and J gene segments were assigned by aligning CDR3 sequences to IMGT reference sequences. For a sequence to be retained, a match of at least six nucleotides to both a V gene segment and a J gene segment was required. Rearrangements were called productive when the CDR3 lacked stop codons and stayed in frame with V and J; all others were non-productive. CDR3 was defined by IMGT convention, running from the second conserved V-encoded cysteine to the conserved J-encoded phenylalanine. Sequences without an unambiguous match to a single V gene segment were excluded from the earlier analysis of about 640 of the donors. In an earlier analysis of 450 to 700 of the donors, V segments were called functional above 56.7% productive rearrangements and were called segregating when the between-donor standard deviation exceeded 5%. A statistical classification framework was built to diagnose cytomegalovirus status from the catalog of TCR beta chain sequences. In a later analysis, V and J genes were assigned by comparing TCR nucleotide sequences against IMGT/GENE-DB human TR gene sequences. Using the TCRdist pipeline, a later analysis assigned CDR3 sequences along with most-parsimonious VDJ recombination scenarios. In a later analysis, each TCR beta chain was defined by its CDR3 amino acid sequence together with its V-gene family, and reads lacking a unique V-gene family were excluded. A later analysis removed 600 or so highly shared, low-generation-probability nucleotide sequences to deal with suspected cross-contamination and a sequencing artifact. A later analysis calculated a clonal expansion index for each public chain from normalized within-repertoire ranks of inferred template counts. A later analysis computed generation probabilities with a VDJ recombination model fitted to out-of-frame rearrangements, and checked the results against IGoR. A later analysis scored TCR-TCR, TCR-HLA and TCR-CMV co-occurrence with hypergeometric tests, applying a repertoire-size bias correction to TCR pairs. To estimate false discovery rates, a later analysis permuted the HLA or CMV assignments 20 times. In a later analysis, co-occurring TCRs were grouped using DBSCAN, and TCRdist sequence similarity was added for clustering within HLA-allele-positive subsets. Co-occurrence clustering excluded repertoires with fewer than 30,000 or more than 120,000 public chains, plus five with anomalous nucleotide sharing. Imported from immuneACCESS, the table was reduced by TCRdb to in-frame sequences with V and J called. These copies leave out some clones; in studies compared against another copy, an unresolved V gene accounts for under half, and the cause of the remainder is not known. The V and J calls and clone size were taken over from that table, and D and trimming were inferred from the DNA. The sample has tens of thousands of clones on record. The ten largest make up about 3.6% of the sample.

Sequenced sample: PBMCs. This TCR was recovered from a woman aged 40 to 49 in good health and CMV-seropositive. This sequence uses TRBV28 and TRBJ1-1, with the D gene call left open. The DNA is TGTGCCAGCAGTTTTTTCGGAGGCAGATTGAACACTGAAGCTTTCTTT. This is translated as CASSFFGGRLNTEAFF.